These 19 T cell receptor beta chains were sequenced from one sample in a study of blood T cell repertoires in COVID-19 (dated by TCRdb to 2018 to 2021). The method was the immunoSEQ multiplex PCR assay. TCRdb retrieved this table from immuneACCESS and kept in-frame rearrangements only. Not all clones are present; in checked studies, unresolved V genes account for under half, and no reason is known for the remainder. This sample is represented by 95,000 to 100,000 clones; 85% to 90% of them were singletons. The ten largest make up 4.2% of the sample. The sequenced material came from peripheral blood. The receptors here all came from a human donor with COVID-19, enrolled during active disease. The donor label of this sample is uncertain.

The chain is built from TRBV5-1 and TRBJ2-2; D is possibly TRBD1 (6 bases). This CDR3 spans 14 amino acids. The V gene lost 4 bases and the J gene lost 9 bases, with 16 bases spanning the gap. Germline CDR1 is SGHRS and CDR2 is YFSETQ. The CDR3 bases are TGCGCCAGCAGCAAAGGAACAGGGCGCCGGGAGCTGTTTTTT. Its translation is CASSKGTGRRELFF.

The chain recombines TRBV5-4 with TRBJ2-3; D gene unclear. CDR1 and CDR2 (germline): SGHNT, YYREEE (reference sequence). This CDR3 is built from 16 residues. Trimming stripped 0 bases from V and 0 bases from J, with 11 bases between. The CDR3: CASSLAGPTSTDTQYF. The CDR3 bases are TGTGCCAGCAGCTTGGCTGGGCCTACTAGCACAGATACGCAGTATTTT.

The chain is built from TRBV7-3 and TRBJ1-1, with a possible D match to TRBD1 (6 bases). Per the germline V gene, CDR1 is SGHTA and CDR2 is FQGTGA. V was pared by 2 bases and J by 1 base, with 8 bases between. This CDR3 comprises 14 residues. This chain's CDR3 is CASSLQGRNTEAFF. As DNA, the CDR3 is TGTGCCAGCAGCTTACAGGGGCGGAACACTGAAGCTTTCTTT.

The chain is built from TRBV11-3 and TRBJ2-1; maybe TRBD2 (6 bases). Germline CDR1 is SGHNT and CDR2 is YENEEA. The V and J ends lost 5 bases and 10 bases respectively, with 21 bases between them. The CDR3 extends over 15 amino acids. Here the CDR3 reads CASSRGTGWGEEQFF. The CDR3 bases are TGTGCCAGCAGCCGGGGGACGGGCTGGGGGGAGGAGCAGTTCTTC.

The chain is built from TRBV18 and TRBJ1-5, with D uncertain. Trimming stripped 4 bases from V and 2 bases from J, with 12 bases between. There are 15 residues in the CDR3. Germline CDR1 is KGHSH and CDR2 is LQKENI. The CDR3 coding sequence is TGTGCCAGCTCACACGACACCGGGGGCAATCAGCCCCAGCATTTT. Translating it yields CASSHDTGGNQPQHF.

This CDR3 is CASSLAGDSNQPQHF. The DNA for the CDR3 is TGCGCCAGCAGCTTGGCAGGGGATAGCAATCAGCCCCAGCATTTT. V usage is TRBV5-1 and J usage is TRBJ1-5; D may be TRBD1 (6 bases). The V gene lost 0 bases and the J gene lost 0 bases, with 7 bases spanning the gap. This CDR3 spans 15 amino acids. The germline V gene encodes CDR1 SGHRS and CDR2 YFSETQ.

The table lists this clone with a count of one. V usage is TRBV19 and J usage is TRBJ1-1, with D unclear. Trimming left V 6 bases short and J 5 bases short, with 13 bases between. The CDR3 spans 13 residues. Germline V gives CDR1 LNHDA, CDR2 SQIVND (reference sequence). The chain's CDR3 is CASSKERWTEAFF. The CDR3 DNA reads as TGTGCCAGTAGCAAGGAGAGATGGACTGAAGCTTTCTTT.

The rearrangement uses TRBV7-9 and TRBJ2-7, with TRBD1 matching over 8 bases. Germline CDR1 SEHNR, CDR2 FQNEAQ (reference sequence). J was trimmed by 2 bases and V by 1 base; bases with no gene match: 7. The CDR3 is 16 amino acids. In DNA, the CDR3 is TGTGCCAGCAGCTTAGATAGACAGGGGTGGCCCTACGAGCAGTACTTC. It yields the protein CASSLDRQGWPYEQYF.

The rearrangement uses TRBV2 and TRBJ2-7; 11 nucleotides align to TRBD2. Germline CDR1 reads SNHLY; CDR2 reads FYNNEI. V lost 6 bases and J lost 2; bases outside the gene matches: 6. This CDR3 spans 15 amino acids. The CDR3 DNA sequence: TGTGCCAGCAGCGCCGGGACTAGCGGTGCCTACGAGCAGTACTTC. Translation: CASSAGTSGAYEQYF.

The CDR3 here is CASSLGQQGVGGYTF. The CDR3 DNA is TGTGCCAGCAGCTTGGGTCAACAGGGGGTAGGTGGCTACACCTTC. The J gene is TRBJ1-2, the V gene TRBV5-6; 8 nucleotides agree with TRBD1. CDR3 length: 15 amino acids. In germline, CDR1 is SGHDT, CDR2 YYEEEE. Trimming removed 0 bases from V and 7 bases from J; junction bases left unmatched: 8. The entire variable domain, with the rest obtained from reference TRBV5-6 and TRBJ1-2, is as follows: DAGVTQSPTHLIKTRGQQVTLRCSPKSGHDTVSWYQQALGQGPQFIFQYYEEEERQRGNFPDRFSGHQFPNYSSELNVNALLLGDSALYLCASSLGQQGVGGYTFGSGTRLTVV.

J is TRBJ1-3 and V is TRBV5-4; a weak D match, TRBD1 (5 bases). The CDR3 runs to 15 residues. Germline CDR1 and CDR2: SGHNT and YYREEE (reference sequence). V was trimmed by 5 bases and J by 3 bases, leaving 15 bases between them. CDR3 coding DNA: TGTGCCAGCAGAGCGGGACTCTCAGGTGGAAACACCATATATTTT. It yields the protein CASRAGLSGGNTIYF.

The V call is TRBV7-2, the J call TRBJ2-3; D is unresolved. V was clipped by 1 base and J by 4 bases, with 9 bases between them. CDR1 and CDR2 (germline): SGHTA, FQGNSA. The CDR3 sequence is 14 residues long. CDR3 region: CASSLEARSDTQYF. The CDR3 coding sequence is TGTGCCAGCAGCTTAGAGGCTAGATCAGATACGCAGTATTTT.

This chain's CDR3 is CASSPGAAGKAFF. CDR3 nucleotides: TGTGCCAGCAGCCCAGGGGCTGCCGGAAAAGCTTTCTTT. This chain joins TRBV2 and TRBJ1-1, with a possible D match to TRBD1 (6 bases). The CDR3 consists of 13 residues. V gave up 6 bases and J gave up 9 bases, with 17 bases separating them. Germline V gives CDR1 SNHLY, CDR2 FYNNEI. Filled out from reference TRBV2 and TRBJ1-1, the complete variable domain reads EPEVTQTPSHQVTQMGQEVILRCVPISNHLYFYWYRQILGQKVEFLVSFYNNEISEKSEIFDDQFSVERPDGSNFTLKIRSTKLEDSAMYFCASSPGAAGKAFFGQGTRLTVV.

The genes are TRBV5-1 and TRBJ1-6; 9 nucleotides match TRBD1. The germline V gene has CDR1 SGHRS and CDR2 YFSETQ. V trimming: 4 bases; J trimming: 4 bases; junction bases outside the gene matches: 3. The CDR3 covers 15 residues. CDR3 residues: CASSPDRGYNSPLHF. The CDR3 nucleotides read TGCGCCAGCAGCCCGGACAGGGGTTATAATTCACCCCTCCACTTT.

The chain has TRBV3-1 (or the pseudogene TRBV3-2) and TRBJ2-5, with 7 bases lining up with TRBD1. CDR1 is LGHDT and CDR2 is YNNKEL in the germline V gene (reference sequence). The V and J ends lost 5 bases and 5 bases, in that order; junction bases with no gene match: 14. The CDR3 totals 16 residues. CDR3: CASSNAHRGSDETQYF. The CDR3, as DNA: TGTGCCAGCAGCAACGCCCACAGGGGATCGGATGAGACCCAGTACTTC.

The chain is built from TRBV15 and TRBJ1-2; D is uncertain. The CDR3 has 16 amino acids. CDR1 is LNHNV and CDR2 is YYDKDF in the germline V gene (reference sequence). V was trimmed by 0 bases and J by 3 bases, leaving 14 bases between them. CDR3 DNA sequence: TGTGCCACCAGCAGAGAATTAACATTTTCTTACTATGGCTACACCTTC. Amino acid sequence: CATSRELTFSYYGYTF.

The V and J genes are TRBV3-1 (or the pseudogene TRBV3-2) and TRBJ2-2; 9 bases line up with TRBD2. CDR1 LGHDT and CDR2 YNNKEL come from the germline V gene (reference sequence). This CDR3 contains 18 residues. J lost 6 bases, V lost 4 bases, and 15 bases had no gene match. This chain's CDR3 is CASSPRSGLAGKAGELFF. The CDR3 DNA is TGTGCCAGCAGCCCCAGGTCTGGCCTAGCGGGGAAGGCCGGGGAGCTGTTTTTT.

This clone was counted a single time. V is TRBV7-2 and J is TRBJ1-5; 10 bases agree with TRBD1. V was pared by 5 bases and J by 7 bases, with 8 bases of the junction left unmatched. This CDR3 is built from 15 residues. Germline CDR1 reads SGHTA; CDR2 reads FQGNSA. DNA of the CDR3: TGTGCCAGCAGCCGCACGGACAGGGGGAACCAGCCCCAGCATTTT. Its protein is CASSRTDRGNQPQHF. The variable domain in full, with the rest retrieved from reference TRBV7-2 and TRBJ1-5, is GAGVSQSPSNKVTEKGKDVELRCDPISGHTALYWYRQSLGQGLEFLIYFQGNSAPDKSGLPSDRFSAERTGGSVSTLTIQRTQQEDSAVYLCASSRTDRGNQPQHFGDGTRLSIL.

The rearrangement uses TRBV19 and TRBJ2-3; 13 positions match TRBD2. The CDR3 totals 13 residues. V lost 5 bases to trimming and J lost 14 bases; unmatched junction nucleotides: 7. CDR1 is LNHDA and CDR2 is SQIVND in the germline V gene (reference sequence). The CDR3 loop is CASSGTSGRGRYF. CDR3 coding DNA: TGTGCCAGTAGTGGCACTAGCGGGAGGGGGAGGTATTTT.